This T cell receptor beta chain was retrieved from a study of blood T cell repertoires in COVID-19 (dated by TCRdb to 2019 to 2021). At the level of the whole study: Samples from collaborators originated in the United States, Italy and Spain and spanned both the acute and convalescent phases of COVID-19. Samples were obtained from the ongoing ImmuneRACE study (first 160 participants) and from 1,000 to 1,500 subjects provided by 6 global collaborators. The material from the prospective study consisted of cDNA or gDNA derived from T cells, B-cell-depleted T cells, or PBMCs. Subjects who had been exposed to COVID-19, were actively infected with it, or had recovered from it provided the deeply sampled blood TCRbeta repertoires that made up the dataset. The repertoires were released in a freely available public database intended as a resource for research on the immune response to SARS-CoV-2. Nearly every sample came with metadata listing a de-identified subject ID, COVID-19 status, age in years and sex. Where available, HLA class I and class II types were obtained from metadata supplied by the sample provider rather than from assay-based typing. Overall study outcomes, separate from this receptor: How much clinical and demographic metadata was included differed by source and by participant, and the metadata was provided uncurated.

One collaborating source in Seattle enrolled patients while the patients were actively infected and followed the patients over time throughout the course of disease. Each collaborating institution followed its own protocols to collect whole blood in K2EDTA tubes. For TCRbeta analysis, collaborators shipped samples as frozen whole blood, isolated PBMCs, or DNA extracted from either of those sample types. In regard to this clone: Its antigen remains unidentified. There are no base qualities to consult, and no much larger clone falls within one base.

Reading from cysteine to phenylalanine, the CDR3 counts 16 amino acids. Only the CDR3 portion is preserved as DNA: 48 bases, with reading frame beginning at the first base. Based on the germline V gene, the CDR1 and CDR2 sequences are SGHRS and YFSETQ. The V and J ends are trimmed by 2 bases and 4 bases, leaving 13 bases between them. TCRbeta CDR3 regions were amplified from genomic DNA by means of the immunoSEQ Assay, a bias-controlled multiplex PCR. The published analysis was carried out like this. Nucleated cell counts per sample were estimated from amplification of reference gene primers within the assay. Sequence reads were collapsed and filtered to measure the absolute abundance of every unique TCRbeta CDR3 rearrangement. For each sample, productive Simpson clonality was calculated as the square root of Simpson's diversity index over productive rearrangements. Here the immuneACCESS table is served through TCRdb, limited to in-frame sequences with V and J called. Missing clones are a known gap in these copies; in checked studies unresolved V genes cover under half, and the rest lacks a known reason. That table is the source of V, J and clone size, and D and trimming were worked out from the DNA. Within this sample are roughly 350,000 clones, with about nine tenths of them counted one time only. The leading ten clones occupy over 6% of the sample.

Sequencing used peripheral blood. Recombination linked TRBV5-1 to TRBJ1-6; TRBD1 is a weak D gene call, 5 bases matching. The clonotype comes from a woman aged 45-59 years with COVID-19, enrolled during active disease. The CDR3 has the sequence CASSLLGGDYNSPLHF. The DNA is as follows: TGCGCCAGCAGCTTACTCGGAGGGGATTATAATTCACCCCTCCACTTT.